This T cell receptor beta chain was recovered during a study of sequential checkpoint blockade in melanoma. Per the germline V gene, CDR1 is SGHVS and CDR2 is FQNEAQ. CDR3 size: 14 residues. V was shortened by 1 base and J by 5 bases, with 11 bases between the two germline ends. Sequenced by immunoSEQ multiplex PCR; TCRdb stores in-frame clones only, minus some. The table lists over 20,000 clones, around 70% of them singletons. As for treatment: randomized to nivolumab then ipilimumab (arm A) or the reverse (arm B). None of the patients previously received DNA-damaging chemotherapy. This clone was detected a few times.

The source is a human donor with melanoma. The source was CD8+ T cells sorted from blood (inferred from file names), collected from a patient given nivolumab and ipilimumab in sequence. The chain links TRBV7-8 to TRBJ1-1; TRBD1 is a possible D gene (6 bases). The CDR3 nucleotides are TGTGCCAGCAGCTTAGAGGGGGGGAGTACTGAAGCTTTCTTT. It codes for CASSLEGGSTEAFF.